This T cell receptor (beta chain) is drawn from a study of OX40 agonist ivuxolimab in advanced cancers. Using immunoSEQ multiplex PCR, the repertoire was profiled, and TCRdb retains in-frame clones only, with some absent. Altogether about 58,000 clones are present, 85% to 90% being singletons, with the ten largest covering 0.77%. V gave up 3 bases and J gave up 3 bases, with 12 bases separating them. The CDR3 covers 15 residues. CDR1 and CDR2 from the germline V gene are SGDLS and YYNGEE. The source is an adult with an advanced solid tumor such as melanoma, head and neck, liver or kidney cancer. Sequencing was performed on CD4+ or CD8+ T cells sorted from blood, taken in a trial of the OX40 agonist ivuxolimab. The J gene is TRBJ2-2, the V gene TRBV9; D is uncertain. CDR3 sequence: CASSAEQRYTGELFF. CDR3 DNA sequence: TGTGCCAGCAGCGCGGAACAGAGGTACACCGGGGAGCTGTTTTTT.